These 3 T cell receptor beta chains share one sample of origin, sequenced in a study of TIL therapy for anti-PD-1-resistant metastatic lung cancer (dated by TCRdb to about 2021). The sample's time point label is to be understood as: pre-treatment sample, taken before nivolumab and TIL therapy. TCR beta CDR3 regions were amplified from genomic DNA with the immunoSEQ v3 hsTCRB kit using bias-controlled multiplex PCR. The immuneACCESS repertoire file appears here via TCRdb, limited to in-frame rearrangements. These files lack a portion of the clones; in checked studies, under half of the deficit traces to unresolved V genes, and the cause of the others is not known. The sample yields approximately 53,000 clones; roughly 85% were counted once. The top ten constitute 4.8% of the sample. Sequenced here: blood, sampled at baseline. The receptor set was obtained from a woman between 30 and 79 years old with non-small cell lung cancer.

This chain uses TRBV7-9 with TRBJ1-2; D perhaps matches TRBD1 (5 bases). Between the trimmed V and J ends, which lost 1 base and 3 bases, there was a span of 12 bases. The germline CDR1 and CDR2 sequences are SEHNR and FQNEAQ (reference sequence). The CDR3 extends over 15 amino acids. CDR3 nucleotide sequence: TGTGCCAGCAGCTTAGTCGGGGGTGCTGACTATGGCTACACCTTC. As protein: CASSLVGGADYGYTF.

This clone has just one count. The chain has TRBV5-6 and TRBJ1-3; D call uncertain. Germline lookup yields CDR1 SGHDT and CDR2 YYEEEE. V was trimmed by 1 base and J by 0 bases, leaving 8 bases between them. The CDR3 covers 15 residues. CDR3 in DNA: TGTGCCAGCAGCTTGTGGTGGGGCTCTGGAAACACCATATATTTT. It is translated as CASSLWWGSGNTIYF.

The chain is built from TRBV14 and TRBJ1-2, with a possible D match to TRBD1 (5 bases). The V end lost 4 bases, the J end lost 4 bases, and 25 bases lay between the germline ends. Germline assignment: CDR1 SGHDN and CDR2 FVKESK. The CDR3 totals 18 residues. The CDR3 sequence: CASSRSERGGTLFYGYTF. The CDR3 bases are TGTGCCAGCAGCCGATCTGAACGGGGGGGTACCCTTTTCTATGGCTACACCTTC. Based on the CDR3 plus reference TRBV14 and TRBJ1-2, the full variable domain is EAGVTQFPSHSVIEKGQTVTLRCDPISGHDNLYWYRRVMGKEIKFLLHFVKESKQDESGMPNNRFLAERTGGTYSTLKVQPAELEDSGVYFCASSRSERGGTLFYGYTFGSGTRLTVV.